Here is one TCR beta chain with its context. Enrolment of Seattle patients took place during active infection, and they were followed longitudinally. Trimming took 6 bases from V and 4 from J; bases not matched to a gene: 14. Germline V gene data show CDR1 as MDHEN and CDR2 as SYDVKM. The CDR3 is 17 residues long. The data stem from a study of blood T cell repertoires in COVID-19. Looking at the study overall: The United States, Italy and Spain provided the acute and convalescent COVID-19 samples.

In the original analysis: Amplifying reference gene primers gave estimates of nucleated cell counts. Repertoires were generated with immunoSEQ multiplex PCR, while TCRdb's copy carries only in-frame clones and drops some. That table furnishes V, J and clone size, whereas the DNA furnished D and trimming. The table includes 200,000 to 250,000 clones, approximately 85% detected once. The sequence was collected from a woman between 65 and 79 years old with COVID-19, enrolled during active disease. V is TRBV28 and J is TRBJ1-2, with 10 positions matching TRBD1. What was sequenced was peripheral blood. The CDR3 bases are TGTGCCAGCAGCTCCATCACCGGGACAGGGGATAGCTATGGCTACACCTTC. Translated, it gives CASSSITGTGDSYGYTF.